The clone carrying this TCR beta chain has a handful of counts. Authors' methods: The authors estimated nucleated cell counts from reference gene primer amplification. Sequenced by immunoSEQ multiplex PCR; TCRdb stores in-frame clones only, minus some. V and J calls plus clone size are reproduced from that table; the DNA served to infer D and trimming. The sample has 150,000 to 200,000 clones, approximately 90% seen once. Trimming cost V 3 bases and J 1 base, with 12 bases left between them. The CDR3 sequence is 16 residues long. Germline-derived CDR1 and CDR2 are ENHRY and SYGVKD. The data originate from a study of blood T cell repertoires in COVID-19. Study-wide background: In each case, the material was cDNA or gDNA derived from T cells, B-cell-depleted T cells, or PBMCs.

The rearrangement joins TRBV10-3 to TRBJ2-2; D possibly corresponds to TRBD2 (6 bases). Input material: peripheral blood. The TCR was taken from a human donor in a cohort sampled during active COVID-19. The CDR3 coding sequence is TGTGCCATCAGTGACCCCGGGACTCTGAACACCGGGGAGCTGTTTTTT. Translating gives CAISDPGTLNTGELFF.